Included here is one TCR beta chain sequence, with context. The antigen it binds to is not known. The record has no base qualities; no much larger clone is one base away. The library was generated by PCR. The reads were generated on an Illumina HiSeq 2500. Molecular barcoding was employed in the preparation of TCR libraries, with unique molecular identifiers being used to normalize TCRbeta repertoire quantification. TCRdb trimmed public reads at Q25 via fastp, called clones via MiXCR and kept in-frame beta chains. Merged by CDR3 protein, the rows form single entries marked with the most common genes and DNA. For this sample the table gives around 480,000 distinct CDR3 sequences, of which 30% to 35% were detected only once. Under 3% of the sample is taken by the ten largest. This sample is part of a study of T-cell reconstitution after alpha-beta-depleted transplantation in children (dated by TCRdb to 2015 to 2016). About the full investigation: Using TCR repertoire profiling, the study quantitatively followed how T-cell immune reconstitution unfolded in children after TCRalphabeta/CD19-depleted allogeneic hematopoietic cell transplantation.

Relative to germline, V is 2 bases shorter and J is 2 bases shorter, with 10 bases between their ends. The germline V gene (reference sequence) specifies DFQATT as CDR1 and SNEGSKA as CDR2. Measured from the cysteine to the phenylalanine, the CDR3 is 13 residues long. The DNA shown is the 39-base CDR3, in frame from base 1. Sequences were derived from PBMCs from the stem cell graft donor, sampled from the stem cell graft. The sequence was obtained from a human donor who donated a stem cell graft to a child with aplastic anemia. The receptor chain draws on TRBV20-1 and TRBJ2-7, with TRBD2 perhaps the D gene, on 5 matching bases. The sequenced DNA: TGCAGTGCTAGAAAGCCCGGGGCCTACGAGCAGTACTTC. Protein translation: CSARKPGAYEQYF.